This T cell receptor (beta chain) was recovered during a study of T cell changes during pregnancy in multiple sclerosis. This table comes from immunoSEQ multiplex PCR, and its TCRdb copy is limited to in-frame clones, with some not included. The sample records about 40,000 clones, 75% to 90% being singletons. V was clipped by 2 bases and J by 1 base, with 14 bases between them. CDR1 is MNHNY, CDR2 SVGAGI, per germline (reference sequence). The CDR3 totals 16 residues. This clone was seen only once. The sample consisted of peripheral blood, taken in the first trimester of pregnancy. The chain carries TRBV6-6 and TRBJ1-1; TRBD1 is a possible D gene (6 bases). This sequence originates from a female donor in good health, enrolled as a control in a pregnancy study. CDR3 protein: CASSYGNRAGNTEAFF. For the CDR3, the DNA is TGTGCCAGCAGTTACGGTAACAGGGCGGGGAACACTGAAGCTTTCTTT.